Following are 10 T cell receptor beta chains from one sample sequenced in a study of blood T cell repertoires in COVID-19. Measured with immunoSEQ multiplex PCR; TCRdb has only the in-frame clones, and not every one. This sample has 200,000 to 250,000 clones, with under 90% found just once. Source material: peripheral blood. These receptors were taken from a woman of 80 years or more with active or convalescent COVID-19.

The chain joins TRBV5-4 to TRBJ1-1, with D unclear. Trimming took 0 bases from V and 4 from J, leaving 10 bases between them. Germline V gives CDR1 SGHNT, CDR2 YYREEE (reference sequence). The CDR3 is 14 residues long. The CDR3 DNA is TGTGCCAGCAGCTTGGTGGGAGATGGCACTGAAGCTTTCTTT. This codes for CASSLVGDGTEAFF.

This clone has just a few counts. V gene TRBV19 combines with J gene TRBJ2-3; 10 nucleotides agree with TRBD1. CDR1 and CDR2 from the germline V gene are LNHDA and SQIVND (reference sequence). The CDR3 runs to 15 residues. The J segment lost 3 bases and the V segment lost 5 bases, leaving 5 bases of the junction unmatched. Written as DNA, the CDR3 is TGTGCCAGTAGTCCCCGGGACAGGGGTACAGATACGCAGTATTTT. The encoded protein is CASSPRDRGTDTQYF.

This rearrangement joins TRBV7-9 to TRBJ2-3, with D tentatively TRBD2 (6 bases). Between the trimmed V and J ends, which lost 5 bases and 5 bases, there was a span of 11 bases. The CDR3 loop spans 13 amino acids. The germline V gene has CDR1 SEHNR and CDR2 FQNEAQ (reference sequence). The CDR3 nucleotides are TGTGCCAGCAGCACCCAGCGGGTAGATACGCAGTATTTT. Translating it yields CASSTQRVDTQYF.

V and J are TRBV28 and TRBJ1-2; no reliable D call. Trimming cost V 2 bases and J 6 bases, with 19 bases left between them. The CDR3 is made up of 16 amino acids. Germline V lookup: CDR1 MDHEN, CDR2 SYDVKM. The CDR3: CASSLSGQRIRDGYTF. The CDR3 nucleotides are TGTGCCAGCAGTTTAAGCGGGCAGCGGATAAGAGATGGCTACACCTTC.

The chain is built from TRBV28 and TRBJ1-6; D is undetermined. CDR1 is MDHEN and CDR2 is SYDVKM in the germline V gene. The CDR3 contains 15 residues. Between the trimmed V and J ends, which lost 1 base and 7 bases, there was a span of 11 bases. CDR3 loop: CASSLFPVKNSPLHF. The CDR3 DNA reads as TGTGCCAGCAGTTTATTTCCAGTAAAGAATTCACCCCTCCACTTT.

J is TRBJ1-6 and V is TRBV9; the D gene is possibly TRBD1 (5 bases). The CDR3 length is 16 residues. V lost 3 bases, J lost 10 bases, and 20 bases lay in between. Germline loops: CDR1 SGDLS, CDR2 YYNGEE. This CDR3 reads CASSGMGMTASSPLHF. The DNA for the CDR3 is TGTGCCAGCAGCGGGATGGGGATGACAGCTTCATCACCCCTCCACTTT.

V is TRBV5-6 and J is TRBJ2-2, with D perhaps TRBD1 (6 bases). This CDR3 comprises 15 residues. The germline V gene has CDR1 SGHDT and CDR2 YYEEEE. V dropped 4 bases and J dropped 7 bases, with 17 bases sitting between them. CDR3: CASSRGHRYIGELFF. CDR3 bases: TGTGCCAGCAGCCGGGGACACAGGTACATCGGGGAGCTGTTTTTT.

The chain is built from TRBV5-6 and TRBJ2-2; 15 bases match TRBD2. Trimming removed 3 bases from V and 5 bases from J; junction bases left unmatched: 5. The CDR3 covers 17 residues. Per the germline V gene, CDR1 is SGHDT and CDR2 is YYEEEE. The CDR3 sequence: CASSWGLAGGRTGELFF. The CDR3 DNA reads TGTGCCAGCAGCTGGGGACTAGCGGGGGGCCGGACCGGGGAGCTGTTTTTT.

V is TRBV27 and J is TRBJ1-3, with D uncertain. CDR1 and CDR2 from the germline V gene are MNHEY and SMNVEV (reference sequence). Between the trimmed V and J ends, which lost 0 bases and 3 bases, there was a span of 9 bases. This CDR3 region has 15 residues. The CDR3 nucleotides read TGTGCCAGCAGTTTATCGTTTAATCGTGGAAACACCATATATTTT. Protein product: CASSLSFNRGNTIYF.

This sequence joins TRBV6-4 and TRBJ2-3; 7 positions agree with TRBD2. This CDR3 has 20 residues. V trimming: 2 bases; J trimming: 0 bases; junction bases outside the gene matches: 17. Germline V lookup: CDR1 MRHNA, CDR2 SNTAGT. The CDR3 sequence: CASSDPNYAAGAPSTDTQYF. CDR3 DNA sequence: TGTGCCAGCAGTGACCCGAATTACGCGGCGGGAGCTCCTAGCACAGATACGCAGTATTTT.